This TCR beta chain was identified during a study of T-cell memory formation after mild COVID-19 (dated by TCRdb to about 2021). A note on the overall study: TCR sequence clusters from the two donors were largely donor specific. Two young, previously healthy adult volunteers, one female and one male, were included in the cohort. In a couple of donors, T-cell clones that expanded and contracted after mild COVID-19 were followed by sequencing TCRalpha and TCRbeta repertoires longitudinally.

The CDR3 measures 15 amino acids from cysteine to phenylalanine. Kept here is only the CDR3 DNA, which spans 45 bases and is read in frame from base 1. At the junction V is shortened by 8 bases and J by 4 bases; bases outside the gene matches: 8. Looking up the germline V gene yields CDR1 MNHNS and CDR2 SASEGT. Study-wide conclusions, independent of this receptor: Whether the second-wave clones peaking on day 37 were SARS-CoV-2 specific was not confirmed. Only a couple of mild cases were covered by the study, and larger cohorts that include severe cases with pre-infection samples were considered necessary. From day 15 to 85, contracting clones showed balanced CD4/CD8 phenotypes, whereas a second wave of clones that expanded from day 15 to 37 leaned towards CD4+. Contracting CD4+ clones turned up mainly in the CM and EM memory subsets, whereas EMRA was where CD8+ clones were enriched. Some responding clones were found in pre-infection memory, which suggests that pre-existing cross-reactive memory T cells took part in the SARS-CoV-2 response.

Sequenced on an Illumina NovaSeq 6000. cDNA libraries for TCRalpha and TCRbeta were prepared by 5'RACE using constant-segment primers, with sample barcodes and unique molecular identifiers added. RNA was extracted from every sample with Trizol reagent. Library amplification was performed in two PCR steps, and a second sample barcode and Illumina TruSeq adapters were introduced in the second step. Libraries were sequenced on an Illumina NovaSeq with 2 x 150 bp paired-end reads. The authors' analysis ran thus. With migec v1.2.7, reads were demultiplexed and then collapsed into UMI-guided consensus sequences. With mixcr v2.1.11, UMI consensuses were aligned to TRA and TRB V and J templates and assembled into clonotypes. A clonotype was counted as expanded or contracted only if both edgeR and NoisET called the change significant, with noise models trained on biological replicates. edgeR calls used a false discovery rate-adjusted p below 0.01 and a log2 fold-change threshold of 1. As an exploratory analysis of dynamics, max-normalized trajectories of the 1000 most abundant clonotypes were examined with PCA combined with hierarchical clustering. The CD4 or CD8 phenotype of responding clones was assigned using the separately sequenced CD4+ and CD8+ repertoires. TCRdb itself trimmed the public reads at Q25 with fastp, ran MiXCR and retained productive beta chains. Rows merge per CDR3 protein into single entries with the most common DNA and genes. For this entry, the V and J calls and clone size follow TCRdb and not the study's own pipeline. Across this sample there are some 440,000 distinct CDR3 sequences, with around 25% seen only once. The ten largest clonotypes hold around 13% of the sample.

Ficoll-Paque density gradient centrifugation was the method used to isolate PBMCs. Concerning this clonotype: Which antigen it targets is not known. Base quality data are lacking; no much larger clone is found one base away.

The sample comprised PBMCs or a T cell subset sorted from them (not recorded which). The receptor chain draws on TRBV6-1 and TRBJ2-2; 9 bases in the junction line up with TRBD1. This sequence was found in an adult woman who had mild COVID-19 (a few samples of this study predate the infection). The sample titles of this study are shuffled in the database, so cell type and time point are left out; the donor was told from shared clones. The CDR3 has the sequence CASSGQGIGTGELFF. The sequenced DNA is TGTGCCAGCTCAGGACAGGGGATAGGCACCGGGGAGCTGTTTTTT.